This T cell receptor beta chain was sequenced for a study of blood T cell repertoires in COVID-19. Study in general: The analysed material was cDNA or gDNA that came from T cells, B-cell-depleted T cells, or PBMCs.

Only in-frame clones appear in the TCRdb table, and some are missing; sequencing was by immunoSEQ multiplex PCR. The sample comprises over 80,000 clones, 70% to 90% of which are singletons, and 6% to 8% rests with the top ten. Trimming removed 1 base at V and 7 bases at J, with 11 bases between. The germline gives CDR1 LGHNA, CDR2 YSLEER. The CDR3 loop spans 14 amino acids. The rearrangement uses TRBV4-3 and TRBJ2-1; a possible D gene is TRBD1 (6 bases). This receptor was obtained from a man between 65 and 80 years old with acute or convalescent COVID-19. Source material: peripheral blood. CDR3 residues: CASSQAWQGNEQFF. DNA for the CDR3: TGCGCCAGCAGCCAAGCGTGGCAGGGGAATGAGCAGTTCTTC.